One sample yielded the 16 T cell receptor beta chains listed below, sequenced in a study of shared clonotypes between healthy human individuals. Profiling relied on immunoSEQ multiplex PCR, and the TCRdb table lists in-frame clones only, not all of them. The sample lists under 850,000 clones; 55% to 80% were seen once. Sequenced material: memory CD4+ T cells sorted from blood. Subset given: CD45RA-negative fraction. Receptors were obtained from a woman in her 30s in good health.

The genes are TRBV15 and TRBJ1-2, with D possibly matching TRBD1 (6 bases). The germline V gene encodes CDR1 LNHNV and CDR2 YYDKDF (reference sequence). CDR3 length: 14 amino acids. V dropped 4 bases and J dropped 4 bases, with 13 bases sitting between them. CDR3 nucleotide sequence: TGTGCCACCAGCACAGGGGACCTCACCTATGGCTACACCTTC. As protein: CATSTGDLTYGYTF. Full variable domain (missing parts from reference TRBV15 and TRBJ1-2): DAMVIQNPRYQVTQFGKPVTLSCSQTLNHNVMYWYQQKSSQAPKLLFHYYDKDFNNEADTPDNFQSRRPNTSFCFLDIRSPGLGDTAMYLCATSTGDLTYGYTFGSGTRLTVV.

V and J are TRBV19 and TRBJ2-3; 9 bases are shared with TRBD2. The germline V gene encodes CDR1 LNHDA and CDR2 SQIVND (reference sequence). Trimming took 10 bases from V and 5 from J; bases not matched to a gene: 13. The CDR3 spans 15 residues. The CDR3 reads CANVLSGRCGDTQYF. The CDR3 bases are TGTGCCAATGTCCTTAGCGGGAGATGTGGAGATACGCAGTATTTT.

The chain couples TRBV4-1 to TRBJ2-2; D might be TRBD2 (6 bases). Per germline, CDR1 MGHRA and CDR2 YSYEKL. This CDR3 has 16 amino acids. Trimming stripped 3 bases from V and 8 bases from J, with 19 bases between. CDR3 loop: CASSHQMRAGGGELFF. The CDR3 coding sequence is TGCGCCAGCAGCCATCAGATGAGGGCAGGAGGGGGGGAGCTGTTTTTT.

The chain employs TRBV5-5 and TRBJ1-2, with a possible D match to TRBD1 (5 bases). The germline V and J ends were trimmed by 5 bases and 4 bases, with 12 bases remaining between them. Germline CDR1 SGHKS, CDR2 YYEKEE (reference sequence). CDR3 length: 13 amino acids. Here the CDR3 reads CASRPGDGYGYTF. The CDR3, as DNA: TGTGCCAGCAGACCCGGGGACGGCTATGGCTACACCTTC.

Points on this clone: This likely came from a read error, as a far larger clone is one base away. The rearrangement joins TRBV5-3 to TRBJ2-3; the D gene is possibly TRBD2 (6 bases). TRBV5-3 is reported as an ORF; its role is uncertain. V was shortened by 10 bases and J by 1 base, with 22 bases between the two germline ends. This CDR3 comprises 16 residues. The CDR3 spells CAGTRGPASGTDTQYF. The CDR3 coding sequence is TGTGCCGGCACCCGGGGCCCGGCTAGCGGCACAGATACGCAGTATTTT.

This chain links TRBV28 with TRBJ2-3; possible D gene TRBD1, 5 bases. The germline V gene has CDR1 MDHEN and CDR2 SYDVKM. The CDR3 covers 17 residues. The ends were cut back, 1 base at V and 3 bases at J, with 17 bases in the middle. CDR3 bases: TGTGCCAGCAGTTTATTCTTTGTTGACAGTCTGACAGATACGCAGTATTTT. Its translation is CASSLFFVDSLTDTQYF.

The rearrangement links TRBV11-3 to TRBJ2-6; unclear D gene. V dropped 5 bases and J dropped 4 bases, with 6 bases sitting between them. Germline V CDR1 and CDR2: SGHNT, YENEEA. CDR3 length equals 13 residues. The CDR3 protein is CASSVGGANVLTF. In DNA, the CDR3 is TGTGCCAGCAGCGTCGGGGGGGCCAACGTCCTGACTTTC.

This clone was observed many times. V and J are TRBV6-4 and TRBJ2-2, with TRBD2 identical over 8 bases. Germline V gene lookup returns CDR1 MRHNA and CDR2 SNTAGT. The CDR3 consists of 13 residues. V was pared by 5 bases and J by 4 bases, with 0 bases of the junction left unmatched. As DNA, the CDR3 is TGTGCCAGCAGTAGCGGGAGCACCGGGGAGCTGTTTTTT. Translated, it gives CASSSGSTGELFF.

The chain uses TRBV28 and TRBJ2-7, with 8 bases identical to TRBD2. The CDR3 length is 14 residues. Germline trimming cut 6 bases from V and 2 bases from J; bases unmatched to any gene: 6. From germline, CDR1 is MDHEN and CDR2 SYDVKM. The CDR3 DNA reads as TGTGCCAGCAGCCCACGGGAGGGTCCCTACGAGCAGTACTTC. Translated: CASSPREGPYEQYF.

Only a few counts were recorded for this clone. V is TRBV7-3 and J is TRBJ2-2; D ambiguous. The CDR3 runs 15 residues. V was clipped by 2 bases and J by 0 bases, with 7 bases between them. Per germline, CDR1 SGHTA and CDR2 FQGTGA. The CDR3 region has the DNA TGTGCCAGCAGCTTAGGCTCCGCGAACACCGGGGAGCTGTTTTTT. Translated, it gives CASSLGSANTGELFF.

The CDR3 protein is CASRAGGTYEQYF. CDR3 DNA: TGTGCCAGCAGAGCGGGGGGAACCTACGAGCAGTACTTC. The rearrangement uses TRBV6-1 and TRBJ2-7; 9 bases agree with TRBD2. The CDR3 sequence is 13 residues long. The germline V gene has CDR1 MNHNS and CDR2 SASEGT. The J segment lost 2 bases and the V segment lost 6 bases, leaving 2 bases of the junction unmatched.

The chain links TRBV28 to TRBJ2-7; D unclear. Germline-derived CDR1 and CDR2 are MDHEN and SYDVKM. Trimming took off 2 bases at V and 3 bases at J, with 20 bases between the two ends. The CDR3 has 17 amino acids. The CDR3 is CASSLRHMSSLDYEQYF. The CDR3 region has the DNA TGTGCCAGCAGTTTAAGGCATATGTCTAGTCTCGACTACGAGCAGTACTTC.

A remark on this clone: Its ends do not fully match the called genes, so a read error is possible. The rearrangement uses TRBV5-1 and TRBJ2-3; possible D gene TRBD1, 5 bases. CDR1 is SGHRS and CDR2 is YFSETQ in the germline V gene. This CDR3 has 11 amino acids. CDR3 in amino acids: CASSATETQYF. The CDR3 DNA reads as TGCGCCAGCAGCGCGACAGAAACGCAGTATTTT.

This clone was found many times. The V gene is TRBV5-1, the J gene TRBJ2-3, with 12 bases aligning to TRBD2. Germline CDR1 reads SGHRS; CDR2 reads YFSETQ. This CDR3 contains 18 residues. Unmatched junction bases numbered 9, after V lost 4 bases and J lost 0 bases. CDR3 in amino acids: CASSVRPGTSGSTDTQYF. CDR3 in DNA: TGCGCCAGCAGCGTACGCCCAGGGACTAGCGGGAGCACAGATACGCAGTATTTT.

The gene calls are TRBV5-1 and TRBJ2-5, with no clear D. CDR3 length equals 16 residues. Germline V lookup: CDR1 SGHRS, CDR2 YFSETQ. V was clipped by 0 bases and J by 4 bases, with 16 bases between them. Here the CDR3 DNA reads TGCGCCAGCAGCTTGGAGTTGGCCAGATCGCGAGAGACCCAGTACTTC. Its protein product is CASSLELARSRETQYF.

The rearrangement joins TRBV6-6 to TRBJ2-2, with 7 bases fitting TRBD2. The ends lost 5 bases at V and 2 bases at J; junction bases unmatched: 2. CDR1 and CDR2 (germline): MNHNY, SVGAGI (reference sequence). There are 14 residues in the CDR3. The CDR3, as DNA: TGTGCCAGCAGTAGCGGGACTAACACCGGGGAGCTGTTTTTT. Its protein product is CASSSGTNTGELFF.